This T cell receptor (beta chain) was sequenced during a study of T-cell memory formation after mild COVID-19. Study-level points and caveats: A second wave of clones peaked on day 37, and their SARS-CoV-2 specificity went unconfirmed.

Per germline, CDR1 SGHRS and CDR2 YFSETQ. V was cut by 5 bases and J by 4 bases, with 12 bases left in between. The CDR3 spans 14 residues. MiXCR was run by TCRdb on the 5' RACE reads, yielding one entry per CDR3 protein. This table has 250,000 to 350,000 distinct CDR3 sequences, around 15% appearing once. This clonotype has just a few counts. Antigen: not known. This chain joins TRBV5-1 and TRBJ2-2, with a tentative D call TRBD1 (6 bases). The sequence was obtained from a man between 18 and 29 years old who had mild COVID-19 (a few samples of this study predate the infection). Cell type and time point are not known. Sequenced material: PBMCs or a T cell subset sorted from them (not recorded which). Written as DNA, the CDR3 is TGCGCCAGCAGTCCGGGACAAACCACCGGGGAGCTGTTTTTT. It codes for CASSPGQTTGELFF.